Presented here are 29 T cell receptor beta chains from one specimen sequenced in a study of cytomegalovirus exposure and HLA in healthy donors. Vbeta (60) and Jbeta (13) primers were used in the PCR. Profiling relied on immunoSEQ multiplex PCR, and the TCRdb table lists in-frame clones only, not all of them. Of about 150,000 clones listed, around two thirds are singletons. The specimen sequenced was PBMCs. These receptors were taken from a woman aged 60-70 years in good health and CMV-seropositive.

This rearrangement joins TRBV7-9 to TRBJ2-5; D possibly corresponds to TRBD2 (6 bases). CDR3 length: 11 amino acids. Germline V CDR1 and CDR2: SEHNR, FQNEAQ (reference sequence). V lost 8 bases and J lost 7, with 11 bases in between. The CDR3 protein is CASFIGGTQYF. The CDR3 DNA is TGTGCCAGCTTCATCGGGGGGACCCAGTACTTC.

The V call is TRBV28, the J call TRBJ2-1; D possibly corresponds to TRBD2 (5 bases). V gave up 7 bases and J gave up 2 bases, with 6 bases separating them. The germline CDR1 and CDR2 sequences are MDHEN and SYDVKM. This CDR3 has 12 residues. CDR3: CASTGTYNEQFF. The CDR3 nucleotides read TGTGCCAGCACGGGGACCTACAATGAGCAGTTCTTC.

The chain employs TRBV5-8 and TRBJ1-2, with 10 bases aligning to TRBD1. Trimming cost V 3 bases and J 7 bases; bases outside gene matches: 6. Germline-derived CDR1 and CDR2 are SGHTS and YDEGEE. The CDR3 is 14 residues long. CDR3 region: CASSSTGGAGGYTF. In DNA form, the CDR3 reads TGTGCCAGCAGCTCGACAGGGGGCGCAGGTGGCTACACCTTC.

This chain joins TRBV5-1 and TRBJ2-5; possible D gene TRBD2, 6 bases. The V and J ends lost 1 base and 5 bases respectively, with 24 bases between them. From germline, CDR1 is SGHRS and CDR2 YFSETQ. The CDR3 totals 18 residues. The CDR3: CASSLFLPPSGVGETQYF. The CDR3 bases are TGCGCCAGCAGCTTGTTCCTCCCCCCGTCGGGGGTTGGGGAGACCCAGTACTTC.

The V gene is TRBV28, the J gene TRBJ1-1, with a possible D match to TRBD1 (5 bases). The V end lost 3 bases, the J end lost 5 bases, and 13 bases lay between the germline ends. CDR3 length: 14 amino acids. Germline CDR1 MDHEN, CDR2 SYDVKM. Here the CDR3 reads CASSFSRVGTEAFF. CDR3 DNA: TGTGCCAGCAGTTTTTCCAGGGTAGGGACTGAAGCTTTCTTT. The full variable domain, in which reference TRBV28 and TRBJ1-1 provide the parts outside the CDR3, is DVKVTQSSRYLVKRTGEKVFLECVQDMDHENMFWYRQDPGLGLRLIYFSYDVKMKEKGDIPEGYSVSREKKERFSLILESASTNQTSMYLCASSFSRVGTEAFFGQGTRLTVV.

This clone was recorded once. The chain joins TRBV7-9 to TRBJ1-4; 8 bases map to TRBD1. V lost 1 base and J lost 5; bases outside the gene matches: 6. Germline loops: CDR1 SEHNR, CDR2 FQNEAQ (reference sequence). CDR3 length: 16 amino acids. CDR3 nucleotide sequence: TGTGCCAGCAGCTTAGGGACAGGGCGGGAAAATGAAAAACTGTTTTTT. It is translated as CASSLGTGRENEKLFF.

This chain joins TRBV7-9 and TRBJ1-4, with D possibly matching TRBD1 (5 bases). Trimming stripped 1 base from V and 3 bases from J, with 9 bases between. This CDR3 region has 15 residues. Germline-derived CDR1 and CDR2 are SEHNR and FQNEAQ (reference sequence). The CDR3 reads CASSLGGDSNEKLFF. The CDR3 nucleotides are TGTGCCAGCAGCTTAGGGGGGGATTCTAATGAAAAACTGTTTTTT.

The chain carries TRBV2 and TRBJ2-3; 9 bases match TRBD1. This CDR3 contains 14 residues. J lost 5 bases, V lost 7 bases, and 7 bases had no gene match. CDR1 SNHLY and CDR2 FYNNEI come from the germline V gene. CDR3 sequence (DNA): TGTGCCAGCATGGGGGACAGGGCTATAGATACGCAGTATTTT. Translating gives CASMGDRAIDTQYF.

The gene calls are TRBV27 and TRBJ2-2; D unclear. CDR3 length equals 17 residues. The germline V gene has CDR1 MNHEY and CDR2 SMNVEV (reference sequence). The germline V and J ends were trimmed by 3 bases and 3 bases, with 17 bases remaining between them. Here the CDR3 DNA reads TGTGCCAGCAGTTTTACGAGCACGGTTATGGACACCGGGGAGCTGTTTTTT. It yields the protein CASSFTSTVMDTGELFF.

In nucleotides, the CDR3 is TGTGCCAGCAGCACGGGGGACAGGAGCTATGGCTACACCTTC. Translating gives CASSTGDRSYGYTF. The chain couples TRBV28 to TRBJ1-2, with 8 bases lining up with TRBD1. The CDR3 is 14 residues long. CDR1 and CDR2 (germline): MDHEN, SYDVKM. The V and J ends lost 6 bases and 4 bases, in that order; junction bases with no gene match: 7.

This chain links TRBV2 with TRBJ2-7; 14 bases align to TRBD2. The CDR3 has 15 amino acids. CDR1 is SNHLY and CDR2 is FYNNEI in the germline V gene. J lost 6 bases, V lost 5 bases, and 6 bases had no gene match. DNA for the CDR3: TGTGCCAGCAGTACCGGGACTAGCGGGAGTCTCGAGCAGTACTTC. Translated: CASSTGTSGSLEQYF.

This chain joins TRBV5-1 and TRBJ2-3; TRBD2 matches at 11 bases. Germline CDR1 reads SGHRS; CDR2 reads YFSETQ. There are 18 residues in the CDR3. Trimming cost V 0 bases and J 0 bases; bases outside gene matches: 6. The CDR3 sequence is CASSLEGLAATSTDTQYF. For the CDR3, the DNA is TGCGCCAGCAGCTTGGAGGGACTAGCGGCCACTAGCACAGATACGCAGTATTTT.

The chain has TRBV19 and TRBJ2-1, with 9 bases lining up with TRBD2. The CDR3 extends over 14 amino acids. V shed 7 bases, J shed 10 bases, and the junction held 11 bases outside the gene matches. In germline, CDR1 is LNHDA, CDR2 SQIVND (reference sequence). CDR3 coding DNA: TGTGCCAGTATGGGATTAGCGGGAGTAGGGGAGCAGTTCTTC. Protein sequence: CASMGLAGVGEQFF.

The J gene is TRBJ1-5, the V gene TRBV7-9; D may be TRBD1 (6 bases). V dropped 5 bases and J dropped 1 base, with 9 bases sitting between them. Per the germline V gene, CDR1 is SEHNR and CDR2 is FQNEAQ (reference sequence). The CDR3 loop spans 14 amino acids. The CDR3 is CASSRTESNQPQHF. The DNA of the CDR3 is TGTGCCAGCAGCCGGACAGAGAGCAATCAGCCCCAGCATTTT.

This chain joins TRBV11-2 and TRBJ1-1; D is unclear. Trimming shortened V by 0 bases and J by 3 bases, and 11 bases separated the two germline ends. This CDR3 region has 15 residues. The germline gives CDR1 SGHAT, CDR2 FQNNGV. The chain's CDR3 is CASSLDPGADTEAFF. CDR3 coding DNA: TGTGCCAGCAGCTTAGATCCGGGAGCGGACACTGAAGCTTTCTTT. Full variable domain (missing parts from reference TRBV11-2 and TRBJ1-1): EAGVAQSPRYKIIEKRQSVAFWCNPISGHATLYWYQQILGQGPKLLIQFQNNGVVDDSQLPKDRFSAERLKGVDSTLKIQPAKLEDSAVYLCASSLDPGADTEAFFGQGTRLTVV.

The gene calls are TRBV19 and TRBJ2-7; 8 bases are a match to TRBD1. The CDR3 contains 14 residues. Trimming at V came to 4 bases and at J to 0 bases, leaving 2 bases not matched to a gene. Germline V gene lookup returns CDR1 LNHDA and CDR2 SQIVND (reference sequence). This CDR3 reads CASSRDRSSYEQYF. The CDR3, as DNA: TGTGCCAGTAGTAGGGACAGGAGCTCCTACGAGCAGTACTTC.

The chain carries TRBV6-6 and TRBJ2-5; 8 bases agree with TRBD2. CDR3 length equals 14 residues. Germline values: CDR1 MNHNY, CDR2 SVGAGI (reference sequence). V was pared by 6 bases and J by 2 bases, with 5 bases of the junction left unmatched. As DNA, the CDR3 is TGTGCCAGCAGCCGGACTAGCACGCAAGAGACCCAGTACTTC. It encodes CASSRTSTQETQYF.

This clone was counted a single time. J is TRBJ2-1 and V is TRBV7-9; 10 bases agree with TRBD1. CDR3 length: 18 residues. Looked up from germline, CDR1 is SEHNR and CDR2 is FQNEAQ (reference sequence). V was clipped by 3 bases and J by 6 bases; unmatched bases: 14. The CDR3, as DNA: TGTGCCAGCAGCTTGCTATTTGGGACAGGGGCACCTGCCAATGAGCAGTTCTTC. It yields the protein CASSLLFGTGAPANEQFF.

The chain joins TRBV2 to TRBJ2-7, with 9 positions matching TRBD1. Looked up from germline, CDR1 is SNHLY and CDR2 is FYNNEI. Unmatched junction bases numbered 8, after V lost 9 bases and J lost 2 bases. The CDR3 spans 14 residues. The CDR3 nucleotides are TGTGCCAGAGACGGACAGGGGAGAACCTACGAGCAGTACTTC. Translating it yields CARDGQGRTYEQYF.

The V call is TRBV5-4, the J call TRBJ1-2, with TRBD1 matching 7 bases. Germline CDR1 and CDR2: SGHNT and YYREEE (reference sequence). V gave up 0 bases and J gave up 4 bases; unmatched junction bases: 6. The CDR3 is made up of 15 amino acids. CDR3 DNA: TGTGCCAGCAGCTTGGAGGGACAGACTATCTATGGCTACACCTTC. Residues: CASSLEGQTIYGYTF.

This chain joins TRBV4-1 and TRBJ2-1; 7 bases fit TRBD2. This CDR3 has 14 amino acids. Germline trimming cut 6 bases from V and 7 bases from J; bases unmatched to any gene: 9. CDR1 is MGHRA, CDR2 YSYEKL, per germline. The CDR3 DNA follows: TGCGCCAGCAGTCTGGGACTAAGGGAGAATGAGCAGTTCTTC. Translated: CASSLGLRENEQFF.

The chain combines TRBV27 with TRBJ1-2; D unresolved. There are 14 residues in the CDR3. Germline V gene data show CDR1 as MNHEY and CDR2 as SMNVEV (reference sequence). V was clipped by 7 bases and J by 1 base, with 13 bases between them. The DNA for the CDR3 is TGTGCCAGCACCCAATGGGGAGATAACTATGGCTACACCTTC. Translated: CASTQWGDNYGYTF.

This clone was observed a single time. The gene calls are TRBV7-9 and TRBJ1-2; no clear D gene. V lost 1 base, J lost 2 bases, and 5 bases lay in between. Germline V CDR1 and CDR2: SEHNR, FQNEAQ (reference sequence). The CDR3 sequence is 13 residues long. The CDR3 is CASSLGGNYGYTF. The CDR3 region has the DNA TGTGCCAGCAGCTTAGGAGGAAACTATGGCTACACCTTC.

This clone was counted a few times. The rearrangement joins TRBV28 to TRBJ1-1; D is unclear. The CDR3 loop spans 14 amino acids. The V end lost 8 bases, the J end lost 0 bases, and 13 bases lay between the germline ends. In germline, CDR1 is MDHEN, CDR2 SYDVKM. The DNA of the CDR3 is TGTGCCAGCTTTAGTACGGGGATGAACACTGAAGCTTTCTTT. This encodes CASFSTGMNTEAFF.

This clone was counted only a few times. This specimen includes other DNA sequences encoding the same CDR3. The chain carries TRBV7-6 and TRBJ2-5; D unresolved. The V and J ends lost 6 bases and 1 base respectively, with 6 bases between them. The CDR3 contains 12 residues. Germline V CDR1 and CDR2: SGHVS, FNYEAQ. CDR3 in amino acids: CASSPSQETQYF. CDR3 nucleotides: TGTGCCAGCAGTCCTAGCCAAGAGACCCAGTACTTC.

The chain has TRBV10-1 and TRBJ2-3, with D perhaps matching TRBD2 (6 bases). This CDR3 is 15 amino acids long. Germline V gene lookup returns CDR1 WNHNN and CDR2 SYGVQD (reference sequence). The V and J ends lost 0 bases and 14 bases respectively, with 21 bases between them. The CDR3 here is CASSESDGGRLVRYF. CDR3 in DNA: TGCGCCAGCAGTGAGTCGGATGGAGGGCGGCTCGTTCGGTATTTT.

V usage is TRBV5-1 and J usage is TRBJ1-1; D may be TRBD1 (6 bases). CDR1 and CDR2 from the germline V gene are SGHRS and YFSETQ. V lost 8 bases, J lost 3 bases, and 8 bases lay in between. CDR3 length: 11 residues. CDR3 amino acids: CASSGDTEAFF. The CDR3 DNA is TGCGCCAGTTCAGGGGACACTGAAGCTTTCTTT.

Only a few counts were recorded for this clone. CDR3 nucleotides: TGTGCCAGCAGCCTGACAGGGTATCCGGCTAACTATGGCTACACCTTC. Translating gives CASSLTGYPANYGYTF. J is TRBJ1-2 and V is TRBV5-5; the match to TRBD1 covers 7 bases. Trimming at V came to 4 bases and at J to 0 bases, leaving 9 bases not matched to a gene. The CDR3 loop spans 16 amino acids. CDR1 SGHKS and CDR2 YYEKEE come from the germline V gene (reference sequence).

In this sample, this clone turned up a few times. The chain has TRBV6-5 and TRBJ1-3, with 7 bases that match TRBD1. The CDR3 length is 15 residues. Germline CDR1 MNHEY, CDR2 SVGAGI. J was trimmed by 0 bases and V by 5 bases; bases with no gene match: 4. CDR3 loop: CASSSRGNSGNTIYF. CDR3 DNA sequence: TGTGCCAGCAGTAGCAGGGGGAACTCTGGAAACACCATATATTTT.